These 4 T cell receptor beta chains originate from one sample sequenced in a study of blood T cell repertoires in COVID-19 (dated by TCRdb to about 2020). The library relied on the immunoSEQ multiplex PCR assay. TCRdb took this table from immuneACCESS and kept in-frame rearrangements with V and J called. Such tables lack part of the clones; where checked against another copy, unresolved V genes explain under half of the gap, and the rest is unexplained. Present in this sample are around 400,000 clones, 88% of which were seen just once. Roughly 1.4% of the sample belongs to the ten largest clones. Sequenced sample: PBMCs or T cells enriched from blood (not recorded which). All receptors come from a woman aged 18-29 years who had been exposed to COVID-19.

V gene TRBV15 combines with J gene TRBJ2-7; D is perhaps TRBD1 (5 bases). CDR3 length: 15 residues. Germline-derived CDR1 and CDR2 are LNHNV and YYDKDF (reference sequence). Between the trimmed V and J ends, which lost 1 base and 2 bases, there was a span of 12 bases. The CDR3 bases are TGTGCCACCAGCAGAGGAGTATCAGGGACCTACGAGCAGTACTTC. Its protein product is CATSRGVSGTYEQYF.

V and J are TRBV10-3 and TRBJ1-2, with D perhaps TRBD1 (5 bases). Trimming pared 0 bases from V and 2 bases from J, leaving 10 bases between. The CDR3 runs 15 residues. CDR1 is ENHRY, CDR2 SYGVKD, per germline. The CDR3 coding sequence is TGTGCCATCAGTGAGTCCGGGCAGGGCAACTATGGCTACACCTTC. This encodes CAISESGQGNYGYTF.

The CDR3 nucleotides read TGTGCCAGCAGCCAAGAGAACTCGGTGCCCGGGGAGCTGTTTTTT. This sequence encodes CASSQENSVPGELFF. The rearrangement joins TRBV4-2 to TRBJ2-2; D gene ambiguous. V was pared by 0 bases and J by 6 bases, with 11 bases between. This CDR3 is 15 amino acids long. In germline, CDR1 is LGHNA, CDR2 YNFKEQ.

The chain carries TRBV13 and TRBJ2-7; 9 bases are shared with TRBD1. Germline V gene lookup returns CDR1 PRHDT and CDR2 FYEKMQ (reference sequence). The CDR3 totals 14 residues. With 5 bases clipped from V and 3 bases from J, the junction kept 5 bases outside the gene matches. The CDR3 nucleotides are TGTGCCAGCAGCCGATCGGGACAGGGCTACGAGCAGTACTTC. It is translated as CASSRSGQGYEQYF.